Given below is one TCR beta chain in context. The source of the sample is a study of blood T cell repertoires in COVID-19. Trimming took 6 bases from V and 0 from J; bases not matched to a gene: 3. Germline lookup yields CDR1 MNHEY and CDR2 SMNVEV (reference sequence). The CDR3 contains 15 residues. TCRdb's table, derived via immunoSEQ multiplex PCR, lists solely in-frame clones and lacks some. The top ten clones hold about 3.3% of a sample with approximately 180,000 clones, over 75% of them seen once. Sequencing used peripheral blood. The receptor was derived from a man in his 60s with acute or convalescent COVID-19. This chain connects TRBV27 to TRBJ2-1; 9 bases map to TRBD2. This CDR3 is CASRLSGSSYNEQFF. The CDR3 region has the DNA TGTGCCAGCAGACTTAGCGGGAGCTCCTACAATGAGCAGTTCTTC.